This TCR beta chain was recovered during a study of OX40 agonist ivuxolimab in advanced cancers. Findings and limits, study-wide: Near-lowest levels of clonal expansion characterized partial responders at 0.1-3.0 mg/kg.

Germline CDR1 and CDR2: SGHDN and FVKESK. This CDR3 has 13 residues. Profiling relied on immunoSEQ multiplex PCR, and the TCRdb table lists in-frame clones only, not all of them. The top ten clones hold about 5.1% of a sample with tens of thousands of clones, more than 75% of them seen once. Of note for this clone: Antigen: not known.

Here the sequenced sample was CD4+ or CD8+ T cells sorted from blood, taken in a trial of the OX40 agonist ivuxolimab. The J gene is TRBJ2-5, the V gene TRBV14, with D tentatively TRBD2 (6 bases). The DNA end is a closer match to TRBJ2-7, so the J assignment may be wrong. The sequence was collected from an adult with an advanced solid tumor such as melanoma, head and neck, liver or kidney cancer. This CDR3 reads CASSAGFSYEQYF. CDR3 DNA sequence: TGTGCCAGCAGCGCGGGATTCTCCTACGAGCAGTACTTC.